The T cell receptor (beta chain) under discussion was sequenced for a study of T cell repertoires in cytomegalovirus infection. The V gene's germline CDR1 is SGHVS and CDR2 FQNEAQ. This CDR3 contains 14 residues. This clonotype was observed a few times. As yet, its antigen is unknown. MiXCR, applied by TCRdb to the reads, yields one record per CDR3 protein. The sample lists some 560,000 distinct CDR3 sequences, 40% occurring once. This chain links TRBV7-8 with TRBJ2-1; 9 nucleotides agree with TRBD1. The sequence came from a human donor in good health (CMV status not recorded). Some clones in this sample may be carry-over from other donors' samples. This sample comprised cultured PBMCs, obtained from culture after CMV antigen stimulation. CDR3 DNA sequence: TGTGCGAGCCGAAGGGGGACAGGGATTGGTGAGCAGTTCTTC. It is translated as CASRRGTGIGEQFF.